Listed below are T cell receptor beta chains from one sample, sequenced in a study of OX40 agonist ivuxolimab in advanced cancers. Some clones are missing from TCRdb's copy, which holds only in-frame ones; the method was immunoSEQ multiplex PCR. This table holds about 93,000 clones, under 95% found once. Sequencing used CD4+ or CD8+ T cells sorted from blood, obtained in a trial of the OX40 agonist ivuxolimab. Receptors originate from an adult with an advanced solid tumor such as melanoma, head and neck, liver or kidney cancer. Both conserved end residues are part of each CDR3. Each record gives: V gene, clone size, D gene, J gene, CDR3 protein, CDR3 DNA. D genes are given only for firm matches. The size field is filled for only some rows; it gives once, few, many or a size class.

TRBV5-8	NA	NA	TRBJ1-5	CASSSVSGNQPQHF	TGTGCCAGCAGCTCGGTGAGTGGGAATCAGCCCCAGCATTTT
TRBV6-5	NA	NA	TRBJ1-5	CASSYSPNQPQHF	TGTGCCAGCAGTTACTCCCCAAATCAGCCCCAGCATTTT
TRBV27	NA	TRBD2	TRBJ2-1	CASSRRGTSGNGEQFF	TGTGCCAGCAGTCGGCGGGGGACTAGCGGGAATGGTGAGCAGTTCTTC
TRBV9	NA	NA	TRBJ2-5	CASSVGGRETQYF	TGTGCCAGCAGCGTAGGGGGTCGGGAGACCCAGTACTTC
TRBV15	NA	NA	TRBJ1-2	CATREPTQGRYGYTF	TGTGCCACCAGGGAGCCCACACAGGGTCGCTATGGCTACACCTTC
TRBV15	NA	NA	TRBJ1-4	CATSRDKVTARGEKLFF	TGTGCCACCAGCAGAGATAAGGTTACGGCTCGGGGGGAAAAACTGTTTTTT
TRBV19	NA	NA	TRBJ2-5	CASSISPGIETQYF	TGTGCCAGTAGTATCTCACCAGGGATAGAGACCCAGTACTTC
TRBV4-1	NA	NA	TRBJ2-1	CASSQYAPSPNEQFF	TGCGCCAGCAGCCAATACGCCCCTAGCCCCAATGAGCAGTTCTTC
TRBV12-5	NA	TRBD1	TRBJ1-1	CASGSGPTGSTEAFF	TGTGCTAGTGGGTCCGGGCCGACAGGGAGTACTGAAGCTTTCTTT
TRBV6-5	NA	NA	TRBJ2-5	CASSSALGRETQYF	TGTGCCAGCAGTTCTGCGTTGGGCAGAGAGACCCAGTACTTC
TRBV5-8	NA	NA	TRBJ2-7	CASSLPPLNYEQYF	TGTGCCAGCAGCTTGCCCCCCCTCAACTACGAGCAGTACTTC
TRBV28	NA	TRBD2	TRBJ2-2	CASGGSGDRTGELFF	TGTGCCAGCGGCGGTAGCGGGGACCGCACCGGGGAGCTGTTTTTT
TRBV7-2	NA	NA	TRBJ1-1	CASSSLQGNTEAFF	TGTGCCAGCAGCAGTCTTCAGGGGAACACTGAAGCTTTCTTT
TRBV29-1	NA	NA	TRBJ2-3	CSVEAGYGDTQYF	TGCAGCGTTGAAGCCGGGTACGGAGATACGCAGTATTTT
TRBV7-9	NA	NA	TRBJ2-5	CASSPAGGVLETQYF	TGTGCCAGCAGCCCGGCAGGGGGGGTTTTGGAGACCCAGTACTTC
TRBV5-4	NA	NA	TRBJ1-1	CASSLSENTEAFF	TGTGCCAGCAGCTTGTCAGAGAACACTGAAGCTTTCTTT
TRBV5-1	few	TRBD1	TRBJ1-1	CASSPGTGGEAFF	TGCGCCAGCAGCCCCGGGACAGGGGGCGAAGCTTTCTTT
TRBV19	NA	NA	TRBJ2-6	CASSLGYGANVLTF	TGTGCCAGTAGTCTAGGGTATGGGGCCAACGTCCTGACTTTC
TRBV6-5	NA	NA	TRBJ1-6	CASSYSIQANSPLHF	TGTGCCAGCAGTTACTCGATACAGGCAAATTCACCCCTCCACTTT
TRBV27	NA	NA	TRBJ1-2	CASSFGRANYGYTF	TGTGCCAGCAGTTTCGGCAGGGCTAACTATGGCTACACCTTC
TRBV18	NA	NA	TRBJ2-7	CASSTYGVGAEEQYF	TGTGCCAGCTCAACCTATGGAGTTGGGGCGGAAGAGCAGTACTTC
TRBV6-5	NA	NA	TRBJ2-5	CASSPPGHGPVAQYF	TGTGCCAGCAGTCCGCCGGGACACGGCCCTGTGGCCCAGTACTTC
TRBV27	NA	TRBD2	TRBJ2-7	CASRWTSGNPSYEQYF	TGTGCCAGCAGATGGACTAGCGGGAACCCTAGTTACGAGCAGTACTTC
TRBV9	NA	TRBD2	TRBJ2-5	CASSSSGEETQYF	TGTGCCAGCAGCTCAAGCGGGGAAGAGACCCAGTACTTC